A selection of T cell receptor beta chains follows, all from one sample in a study of blood T cell repertoires in COVID-19. Repertoires were generated with immunoSEQ multiplex PCR, while TCRdb's copy carries only in-frame clones and drops some. The sample holds around 250,000 clones, about 83% seen once. Sequencing was carried out using peripheral blood. All receptors derive from an elderly man with acute or convalescent COVID-19. Each CDR3 is given with its conserved first and last residue. D genes are given only for firm matches. A row's size may be missing; if present it is once, few, many or a size class.

clone_size	v_call	j_call	d_call	cdr3_nt	cdr3_aa
.	TRBV7-2	TRBJ2-3	TRBD2	TGTGCCAGCAGCTTAACGGGACTAATCGGGGGAGATACGCAGTATTTT	CASSLTGLIGGDTQYF
.	TRBV28	TRBJ1-5	.	TGTGCCAGCGCTAGGGGAGGCTCCAATCAGCCCCAGCATTTT	CASARGGSNQPQHF
.	TRBV28	TRBJ1-6	.	TGTGCCAGCAGCAGCCGGGACTATAATTCACCCCTCCACTTT	CASSSRDYNSPLHF
.	TRBV19	TRBJ1-1	TRBD1	TGTGCCACCATTGGACAGGGGAACGCTGAAGCTTTCTTT	CATIGQGNAEAFF
.	TRBV19	TRBJ1-6	.	TGTGCCAGTAGCCCTAGCTCCTATAATTCACCCCTCCACTTT	CASSPSSYNSPLHF
.	TRBV10-3	TRBJ2-3	TRBD2	TGTGCCATCAGTGATGTAGCGGGGTACACAGATACGCAGTATTTT	CAISDVAGYTDTQYF
few	TRBV28	TRBJ1-2	.	TGTGCCAGCAATCTGGGGGGCTATGGCTACACCTTC	CASNLGGYGYTF
.	TRBV6-6	TRBJ2-7	TRBD1	TGTGCCAGCAGTAAAGGACAGGGGTACTACGAGCAGTACTTC	CASSKGQGYYEQYF
.	TRBV28	TRBJ2-7	.	TGTGCCAGCAGCTTAAGGGCCGGGACAACCACCTACGAGCAGTACTTC	CASSLRAGTTTYEQYF
.	TRBV5-1	TRBJ1-6	.	TGCGCCAGCAGCTTGGAGGTTGTGGAGAATTCACCCCTCCACTTT	CASSLEVVENSPLHF
.	TRBV27	TRBJ2-5	TRBD2	TGTGCCAGCAGTTACTCCGCCAACCGGCTAGCGGGGGGAAAAGAGACCCAGTACTTC	CASSYSANRLAGGKETQYF
few	TRBV19	TRBJ1-5	.	TGTGCCAGTAGCGTAAGCAATCAGCCCCAGCATTTT	CASSVSNQPQHF
.	TRBV29-1	TRBJ2-1	TRBD2	TGCAGCGTCTTAGCGGGGGGATCCTACAATGAGCAGTTCTTC	CSVLAGGSYNEQFF
.	TRBV19	TRBJ2-1	TRBD1	TGTGCCAGTAGTCCCCGCGGGACAGGCCCCAGGGGTCATGAGCAGTTCTTC	CASSPRGTGPRGHEQFF
.	TRBV2	TRBJ2-5	TRBD1	TGTGCCAGCAGGCAACTTTCCGGGACAGGGGCTAGAGAGACCCAGTACTTC	CASRQLSGTGARETQYF
.	TRBV28	TRBJ2-7	TRBD2	TGTGCCAGCAGATCGGGGGGGGTGAGCTCCTACGAGCAGTACTTC	CASRSGGVSSYEQYF
.	TRBV28	TRBJ1-1	.	TGTGCCATCCTGTCTATGAACACTGAAGCTTTCTTT	CAILSMNTEAFF
.	TRBV7-6	TRBJ1-4	TRBD1	TGTGCCAGCAGCTTCACTCTCCCGGGACAGGGGGATGAAAAACTGTTTTTT	CASSFTLPGQGDEKLFF
.	TRBV6-5	TRBJ1-2	.	TGTGCCAGCAGTTACGGCAAGAACTATGGCTACACCTTC	CASSYGKNYGYTF
.	TRBV5-1	TRBJ1-1	.	TGCGCCAGCAGCGCGGTTACAGGGCCCACTGAAGCTTTCTTT	CASSAVTGPTEAFF
.	TRBV21-1	TRBJ2-7	.	TGTGCCAGCAGCAAATGCAGGGGGAAGCAGTACTTC	CASSKCRGKQYF
.	TRBV7-2	TRBJ1-1	TRBD1	TGTGCCAGCAGCTTAGCGGGACAGGCTATCGCTGCAGCTTTCTTT	CASSLAGQAIAAAFF
.	TRBV5-8	TRBJ2-7	.	TGTGCCAGCAGCTTGTTAGGGGGTGCCCGGGACGAGCAGTACTTC	CASSLLGGARDEQYF
few	TRBV27	TRBJ1-2	.	TGTGCCAGCAGTCCCCCGGACAGAATGAACTATGAGGGCTACACCTTC	CASSPPDRMNYEGYTF
few	TRBV29-1	TRBJ1-2	TRBD1	TGCAGCGTCCGGACAGGGGACTATGGCTACACCTTC	CSVRTGDYGYTF
.	TRBV10-3	TRBJ1-6	.	TGTGCCATCAGTGAGAGGGGACCGGGGAGGGGTAATTCACCCCTCCACTTT	CAISERGPGRGNSPLHF
once	TRBV9	TRBJ1-1	.	TGTGCCAGCAGCGTAGTCCAGGAGGGAGAAGCTTTCTTT	CASSVVQEGEAFF
.	TRBV4-2	TRBJ1-3	.	TGTGCCAGCAGCCCCACGGGGGTCTCTGGAAACACCATATATTTT	CASSPTGVSGNTIYF
.	TRBV5-8	TRBJ2-3	.	TGTGCCAGCAGCTTCCGGGACAACCGACTCACAGATACGCAGTATTTT	CASSFRDNRLTDTQYF
.	TRBV2	TRBJ1-5	.	TGTGCCAGCAGTGAAGCTTCCTCCACACAGCCCCAGCATTTT	CASSEASSTQPQHF
.	TRBV3-1/TRBV3-2	TRBJ2-7	.	TGTGCCAGCAGCCAAGATCTCGGCGGATACTCCTACGAGCAGTACTTC	CASSQDLGGYSYEQYF
.	TRBV5-4	TRBJ1-1	TRBD1	TGTGCCAGCAGCTTGGGGGGACAGGGAATTTTGTCTGAAGCTTTCTTT	CASSLGGQGILSEAFF
once	TRBV3-1/TRBV3-2	TRBJ1-1	.	TGTGCCAGCAGCCAACTTTCCGGGGGGAACACTGAAGCTTTCTTT	CASSQLSGGNTEAFF
.	TRBV11-3	TRBJ2-5	TRBD1	TGTGCCAGCAGCTCGGGACAGGGTGAACACCAAGAGACCCAGTACTTC	CASSSGQGEHQETQYF
.	TRBV3-1/TRBV3-2	TRBJ1-1	.	TGTGCCAGCAGCCAAGTACAGAACACTGAAGCTTTCTTT	CASSQVQNTEAFF
.	TRBV11-1	TRBJ1-2	TRBD1	TGTGCCAGCAGCTTAGCTGGACAGGGGATCTACACCTTC	CASSLAGQGIYTF
.	TRBV5-4	TRBJ2-7	.	TGTGCCAGCAGCCCGGAGGGACGGGGCTACGAGCAGTACTTC	CASSPEGRGYEQYF
.	TRBV19	TRBJ2-5	.	TGTGCCAGTAGTCCCCCCCGTAGCACAGGAGAGACCCAGTACTTC	CASSPPRSTGETQYF
.	TRBV27	TRBJ2-7	TRBD2	TGTGCCAGCAGTTTAGCCCCGCCTCAAGCGGGGGCCTCCTACGAGCAGTACTTC	CASSLAPPQAGASYEQYF
.	TRBV4-3	TRBJ1-2	.	TGCGCCAGCAGCCAAGACAACATAAACTATGGCTACACCTTC	CASSQDNINYGYTF
.	TRBV6-5	TRBJ1-1	.	TGTGCCAGCAGTTCTCTGACACCGCGGAACACTGAAGCTTTCTTT	CASSSLTPRNTEAFF
.	TRBV24-1	TRBJ2-2	.	TGTGCCACCAGTGATTTAGGGACCCCGAGGGGGTCCGGGGAGCTGTTTTTT	CATSDLGTPRGSGELFF
.	TRBV19	TRBJ2-1	TRBD2	TGTGCCAGTAGTATAGGTCTAGCGGGGGTTTCCTCCTACAATGAGCAGTTCTTC	CASSIGLAGVSSYNEQFF
.	TRBV4-3	TRBJ2-7	TRBD2	TGCGCCAGCAGCCAAGATCTGGGGACTAGCGGGGTATACGAGCAGTACTTC	CASSQDLGTSGVYEQYF
.	TRBV5-1	TRBJ2-2	TRBD1	TGCGCCAGCAGCTTGAGACAGGGCGACACCGGGGAGCTGTTTTTT	CASSLRQGDTGELFF
once	TRBV5-1	TRBJ2-3	.	TGCGCCAGCAGCCGAACGGGGGAACGCACAGATACGCAGTATTTT	CASSRTGERTDTQYF
.	TRBV7-2	TRBJ2-3	.	TGTGCCAGCAGCTTAGGAACGAGGGGGACAGATACGCAGTATTTT	CASSLGTRGTDTQYF
.	TRBV6-5	TRBJ2-2	TRBD1	TGTGCCAGCACCTCCGACAGGGTAGCCGGGGAGCTGTTTTTT	CASTSDRVAGELFF